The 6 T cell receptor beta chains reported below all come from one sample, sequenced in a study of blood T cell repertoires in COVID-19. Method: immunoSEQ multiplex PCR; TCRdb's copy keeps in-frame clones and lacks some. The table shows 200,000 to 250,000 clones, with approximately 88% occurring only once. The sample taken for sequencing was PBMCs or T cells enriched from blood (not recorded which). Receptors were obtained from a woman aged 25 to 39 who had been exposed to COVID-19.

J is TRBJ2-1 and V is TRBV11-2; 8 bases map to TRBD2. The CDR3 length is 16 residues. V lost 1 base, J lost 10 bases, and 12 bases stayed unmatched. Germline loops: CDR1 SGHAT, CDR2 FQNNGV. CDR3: CASSLGTSSGTGEQFF. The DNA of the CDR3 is TGTGCCAGCAGCTTAGGGACTAGTAGCGGGACGGGCGAGCAGTTCTTC.

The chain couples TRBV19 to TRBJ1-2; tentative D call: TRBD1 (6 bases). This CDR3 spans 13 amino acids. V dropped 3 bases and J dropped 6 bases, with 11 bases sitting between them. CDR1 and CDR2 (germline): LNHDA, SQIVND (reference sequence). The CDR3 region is CASSMGRGNGYTF. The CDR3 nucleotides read TGTGCCAGTAGTATGGGCAGGGGCAATGGCTACACCTTC.

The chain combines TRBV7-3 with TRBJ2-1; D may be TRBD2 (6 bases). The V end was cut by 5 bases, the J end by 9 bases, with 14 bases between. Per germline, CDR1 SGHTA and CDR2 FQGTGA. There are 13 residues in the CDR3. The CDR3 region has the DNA TGTGCCAGCAGCCCGTTGTCCGGGGGTGAGCAGTTCTTC. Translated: CASSPLSGGEQFF.

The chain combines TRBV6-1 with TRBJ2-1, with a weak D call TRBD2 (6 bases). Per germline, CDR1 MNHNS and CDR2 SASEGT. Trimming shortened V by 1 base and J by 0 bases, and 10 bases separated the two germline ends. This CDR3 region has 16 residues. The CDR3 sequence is CASSEVGGASYNEQFF. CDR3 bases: TGTGCCAGCAGTGAAGTCGGCGGGGCCTCCTACAATGAGCAGTTCTTC.

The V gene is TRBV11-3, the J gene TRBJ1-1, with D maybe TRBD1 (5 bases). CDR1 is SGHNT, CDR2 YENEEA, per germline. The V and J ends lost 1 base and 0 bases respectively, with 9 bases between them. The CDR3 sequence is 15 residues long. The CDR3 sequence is CASSLGQGMNTEAFF. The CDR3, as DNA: TGTGCCAGCAGCTTAGGGCAGGGAATGAACACTGAAGCTTTCTTT.

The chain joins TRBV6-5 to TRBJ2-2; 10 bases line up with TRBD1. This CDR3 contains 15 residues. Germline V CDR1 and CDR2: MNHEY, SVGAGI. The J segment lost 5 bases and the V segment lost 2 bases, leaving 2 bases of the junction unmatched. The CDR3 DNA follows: TGTGCCAGCAGTTACCGGGACAGGGGAACCGGGGAGCTGTTTTTT. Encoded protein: CASSYRDRGTGELFF.